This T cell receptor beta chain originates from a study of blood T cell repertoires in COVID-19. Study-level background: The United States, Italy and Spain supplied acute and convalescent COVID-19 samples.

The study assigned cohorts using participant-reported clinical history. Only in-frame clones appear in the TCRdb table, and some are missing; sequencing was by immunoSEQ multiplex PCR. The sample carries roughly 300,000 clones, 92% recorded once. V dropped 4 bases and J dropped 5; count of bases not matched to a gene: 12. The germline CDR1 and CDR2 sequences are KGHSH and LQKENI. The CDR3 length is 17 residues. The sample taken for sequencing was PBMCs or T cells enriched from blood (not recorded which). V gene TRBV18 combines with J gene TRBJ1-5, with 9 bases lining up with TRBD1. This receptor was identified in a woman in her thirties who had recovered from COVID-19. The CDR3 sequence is CASSLPPPGQGDQPQHF. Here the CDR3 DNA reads TGTGCCAGCTCACTTCCTCCTCCGGGACAGGGCGATCAGCCCCAGCATTTT. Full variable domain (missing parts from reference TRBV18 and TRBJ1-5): NAGVMQNPRHLVRRRGQEARLRCSPMKGHSHVYWYRQLPEEGLKFMVYLQKENIIDESGMPKERFSAEFPKEGPSILRIQQVVRGDSAAYFCASSLPPPGQGDQPQHFGDGTRLSIL.